This TCR beta chain comes out of a study of T cell responses to AZD1222 COVID-19 vaccine. This CDR3 contains 13 residues. Germline CDR1 is SEHNR and CDR2 is FQNEAQ (reference sequence). V dropped 2 bases and J dropped 3 bases, with 5 bases sitting between them. Sequenced by immunoSEQ multiplex PCR; TCRdb stores in-frame clones only, minus some. The data hold 150,000 to 250,000 clones, with roughly 92% observed a single time. This clone was found once. Sequencing was performed on peripheral blood, taken 28 days after the second AZD1222 dose. The chain links TRBV7-9 to TRBJ1-5; D gene unclear. This clonotype was obtained from an adult who received the AZD1222 COVID-19 vaccine. The CDR3 region is CASSLYNNQPQHF. DNA of the CDR3: TGTGCCAGCAGCTTATATAACAATCAGCCCCAGCATTTT.